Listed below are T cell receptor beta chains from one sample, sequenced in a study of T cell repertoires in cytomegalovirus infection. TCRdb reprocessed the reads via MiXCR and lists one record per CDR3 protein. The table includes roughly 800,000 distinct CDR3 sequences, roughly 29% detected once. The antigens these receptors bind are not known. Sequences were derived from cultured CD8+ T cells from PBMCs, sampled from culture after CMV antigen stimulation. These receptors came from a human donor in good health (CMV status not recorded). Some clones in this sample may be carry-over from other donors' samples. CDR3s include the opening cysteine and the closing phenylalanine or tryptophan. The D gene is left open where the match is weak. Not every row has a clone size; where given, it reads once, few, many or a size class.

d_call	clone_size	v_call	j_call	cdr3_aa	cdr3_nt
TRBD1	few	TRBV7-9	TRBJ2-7	CASTLTGLEQYF	TGTGCCAGCACCCTGACAGGGCTAGAGCAGTACTTC
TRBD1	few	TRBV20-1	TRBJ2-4	CSAPTGGAGKNIQYF	TGCAGTGCACCTACAGGGGGCGCAGGCAAAAACATTCAGTACTTC
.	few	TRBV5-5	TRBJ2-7	CASSAEGFHEQYF	TGTGCCAGCAGCGCGGAGGGGTTCCACGAGCAGTACTTC
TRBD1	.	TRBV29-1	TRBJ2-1	CSVERTGPNEQFF	TGCAGCGTTGAAAGGACAGGCCCCAATGAGCAGTTCTTC
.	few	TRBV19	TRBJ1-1	CASARGVVAFF	TGTGCCAGTGCCAGGGGCGTGGTGGCTTTCTTT
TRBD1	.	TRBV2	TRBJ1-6	CASPGQKNSPLHF	TGTGCCAGCCCGGGACAGAAAAATTCACCCCTCCACTTT
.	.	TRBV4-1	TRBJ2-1	CASSQVFGEQFF	TGCGCCAGCAGCCAAGTTTTTGGTGAGCAGTTCTTC
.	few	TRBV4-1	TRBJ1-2	CASSQVTGNYGYTF	TGCGCCAGCAGCCAAGTAACAGGAAACTATGGCTACACCTTC
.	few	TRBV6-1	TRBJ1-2	CASSEASATPYGYTF	TGTGCCAGCAGTGAAGCATCTGCCACACCTTATGGCTACACCTTC
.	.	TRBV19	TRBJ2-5	CASSIRGRRIEETQYF	TGTGCCAGTAGTATTAGGGGCAGGCGAATTGAAGAGACCCAGTACTTC
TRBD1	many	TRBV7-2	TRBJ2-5	CASSPEKRTGVHQETQYF	TGTGCCAGCAGTCCCGAGAAAAGGACAGGGGTACACCAAGAGACCCAGTACTTC
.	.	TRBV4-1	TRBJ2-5	CASSQDGVKETQYF	TGCGCCAGCAGCCAAGATGGGGTAAAAGAGACCCAGTACTTC
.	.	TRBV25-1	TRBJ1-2	CASSEWGVLNYGYTF	TGTGCCAGCAGTGAATGGGGGGTTCTTAACTATGGCTACACCTTC
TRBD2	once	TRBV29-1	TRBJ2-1	CSVLAGVYNEQFF	TGCAGCGTACTAGCGGGAGTTTACAATGAGCAGTTCTTC
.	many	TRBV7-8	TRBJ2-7	CASSLPIWGETSYEQYF	TGTGCCAGCAGCTTACCAATTTGGGGGGAGACCTCCTACGAGCAGTACTTC
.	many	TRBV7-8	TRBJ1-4	CASSLEIGQPNEKLFF	TGTGCCAGCAGCTTAGAGATTGGGCAGCCTAATGAAAAACTGTTTTTT
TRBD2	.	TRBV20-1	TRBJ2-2	CSALQRGGSGELFF	TGCAGTGCTTTACAGCGGGGGGGTAGCGGGGAGCTGTTTTTT
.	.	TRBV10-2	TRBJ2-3	CASSDLGARDTQYF	TGCGCCAGCAGTGATTTAGGGGCTCGGGATACGCAGTATTTT
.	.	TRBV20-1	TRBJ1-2	CSARATDYYGYTF	TGCAGTGCTAGAGCGACGGATTACTATGGCTACACCTTC
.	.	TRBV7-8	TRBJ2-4	CASSLALGSKNIQYF	TGTGCCAGCAGCTTAGCGCTAGGATCCAAAAACATTCAGTACTTC
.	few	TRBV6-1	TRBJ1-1	CASRLTGPEAFF	TGTGCCAGCAGGTTAACAGGGCCTGAAGCTTTCTTT
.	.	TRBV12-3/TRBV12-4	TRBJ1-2	CASSLSVRDNYGYTF	TGTGCCAGCAGTTTATCTGTCCGGGATAACTATGGCTACACCTTC
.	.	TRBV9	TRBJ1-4	CASSSTGRPNEKLFF	TGTGCCAGCAGCAGCACAGGGCGGCCTAATGAAAAACTGTTTTTT
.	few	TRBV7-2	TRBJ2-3	CASRAWGGLSDTQYF	TGTGCCAGCAGGGCCTGGGGGGGCCTTTCAGATACGCAGTATTTT
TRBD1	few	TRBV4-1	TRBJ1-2	CASSQDSGTGNGYTF	TGCGCCAGCAGCCAAGATAGTGGGACAGGGAACGGCTACACCTTC
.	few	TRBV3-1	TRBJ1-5	CASSQESLQPQHF	TGTGCCAGCAGCCAAGAGTCCCTGCAGCCCCAGCATTTT
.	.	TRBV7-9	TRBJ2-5	CASSLARTPYQETQYF	TGTGCCAGCAGCTTAGCTAGGACCCCGTACCAAGAGACCCAGTACTTC
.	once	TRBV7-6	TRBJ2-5	CASSLYMQETQYF	TGTGCCAGCAGCTTATACATGCAAGAGACCCAGTACTTC
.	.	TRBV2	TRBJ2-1	CASTPWNNEQFF	TGTGCCAGCACCCCCTGGAACAATGAGCAGTTCTTC
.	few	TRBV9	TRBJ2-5	CASSVLGAGETQYF	TGTGCCAGCAGCGTATTGGGGGCTGGAGAGACCCAGTACTTC
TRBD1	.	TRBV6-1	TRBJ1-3	CASTRTGLISGNTIYF	TGTGCCAGCACTCGGACAGGACTAATCTCTGGAAACACCATATATTTT
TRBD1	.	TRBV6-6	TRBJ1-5	CASTGGTGRSVRNQPQHF	TGTGCCAGCACAGGAGGGACAGGGCGAAGTGTGCGCAATCAGCCCCAGCATTTT
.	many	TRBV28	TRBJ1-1	CASSPTVNTEAFF	TGTGCCAGCAGTCCCACAGTGAACACTGAAGCTTTCTTT
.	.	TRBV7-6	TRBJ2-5	CASSLGGFETQYF	TGTGCCAGCAGCTTAGGGGGTTTTGAGACCCAGTACTTC
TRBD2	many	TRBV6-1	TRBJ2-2	CASSRWASGATGELFF	TGTGCCAGCAGCCGATGGGCTAGCGGGGCAACCGGGGAGCTGTTTTTT
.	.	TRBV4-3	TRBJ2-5	CASSQSVGGETQYF	TGCGCCAGCAGCCAATCCGTAGGGGGGGAGACCCAGTACTTC
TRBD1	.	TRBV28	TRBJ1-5	CASSGDSYSNQPQHF	TGTGCCAGCAGTGGGGACAGTTATAGCAATCAGCCCCAGCATTTT
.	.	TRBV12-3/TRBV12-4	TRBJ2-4	CASSLNVAKNIQYF	TGTGCCAGCAGTTTAAACGTAGCCAAAAACATTCAGTACTTC
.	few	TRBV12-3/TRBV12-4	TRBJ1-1	CASSFAAGDTEAFF	TGTGCCAGCAGTTTCGCCGCCGGGGACACTGAAGCTTTCTTT
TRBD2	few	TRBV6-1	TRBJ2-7	CASREEAGVTYEQYF	TGTGCCAGCAGGGAGGAGGCGGGGGTTACCTACGAGCAGTACTTC
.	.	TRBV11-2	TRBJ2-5	CASSLDIGPVQSQETQYF	TGTGCCAGCAGCTTAGATATCGGCCCGGTCCAGAGCCAAGAGACCCAGTACTTC
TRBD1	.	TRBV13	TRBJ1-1	CASSLEPRQGNTEAFF	TGTGCCAGCAGCTTAGAACCGAGACAGGGGAACACTGAAGCTTTCTTT
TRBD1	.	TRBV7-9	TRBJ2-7	CASSPPGQIYEQYF	TGTGCCAGCAGTCCGCCGGGACAGATCTACGAGCAGTACTTC
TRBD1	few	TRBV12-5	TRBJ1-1	CASGLVQRGRTEAFF	TGTGCTAGTGGTTTGGTACAGAGGGGGCGGACTGAAGCTTTCTTT
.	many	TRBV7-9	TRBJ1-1	CASSAGLITEAFF	TGTGCCAGCAGCGCGGGACTGATCACTGAAGCTTTCTTT
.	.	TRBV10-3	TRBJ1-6	CAISESRNSYNSPLHF	TGTGCCATCAGTGAGTCGAGGAACTCCTATAATTCACCCCTCCACTTT
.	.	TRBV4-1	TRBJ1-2	CASSQEPGSFYGYTF	TGCGCCAGCAGCCAAGAACCCGGGTCCTTCTATGGCTACACCTTC
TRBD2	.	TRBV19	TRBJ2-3	CASSPFGAGGQSDTQYF	TGTGCCAGTAGCCCCTTCGGTGCGGGGGGGCAGTCAGATACGCAGTATTTT
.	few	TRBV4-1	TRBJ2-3	CASSQAGAGWTDTQYF	TGCGCCAGCAGCCAAGCTGGGGCAGGGTGGACAGATACGCAGTATTTT
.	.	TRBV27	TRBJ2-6	CASKGAGANVLTF	TGTGCCAGCAAGGGCGCTGGGGCCAACGTCCTGACTTTC
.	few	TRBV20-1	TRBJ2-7	CSARDLQHTSYEQYF	TGCAGTGCTAGAGATTTACAGCACACGTCCTACGAGCAGTACTTC
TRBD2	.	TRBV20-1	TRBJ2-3	CSARDGRGADTQYF	TGCAGTGCTAGAGATGGGCGGGGGGCCGATACGCAGTATTTT
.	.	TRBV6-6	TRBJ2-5	CAAQQPNQETQYF	TGTGCCGCCCAGCAGCCCAACCAAGAGACCCAGTACTTC
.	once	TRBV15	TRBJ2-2	CATSRDVEGMSAGELFF	TGTGCCACCAGCAGAGATGTGGAGGGTATGTCCGCCGGGGAGCTGTTTTTT
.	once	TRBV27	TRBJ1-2	CASSLSPGAWNGYTF	TGTGCCAGCAGTTTATCTCCCGGGGCCTGGAATGGCTACACCTTC
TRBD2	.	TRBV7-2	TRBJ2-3	CASSNLSGTRTDTQYF	TGTGCCAGCAGCAACCTTAGCGGGACCCGCACAGATACGCAGTATTTT